These 24 T cell receptor beta chains were all obtained from the same sample, sequenced in a study of control samples from healthy donors and cancer patients. Sequencing was performed with immunoSEQ multiplex PCR; in TCRdb, only in-frame clones are kept and a portion is missing. The sample lists some 200,000 clones; about 93% were seen once. The sequenced material came from blood. The origin of the receptors is a young man in good health.

This chain connects TRBV28 to TRBJ1-6, with a possible D match to TRBD1 (6 bases). V was pared by 6 bases and J by 5 bases, with 20 bases between. Per the germline V gene, CDR1 is MDHEN and CDR2 is SYDVKM. This CDR3 region has 17 residues. The CDR3 bases are TGTGCCAGCAGCCTCCGAGGGTCGTACAGGGATAATTCACCCCTCCACTTT. Protein product: CASSLRGSYRDNSPLHF.

CDR3 amino acids: CAWARDNANTGELFF. DNA of the CDR3: TGTGCCTGGGCTAGGGACAACGCGAACACCGGGGAGCTGTTTTTT. The V call is TRBV30, the J call TRBJ2-2, with a possible D match to TRBD1 (6 bases). V was clipped by 5 bases and J by 0 bases, with 13 bases between them. Germline loops: CDR1 GTSNPN, CDR2 SVGIG (reference sequence). CDR3 length: 15 residues.

The V and J genes are TRBV12-3 or TRBV12-4 and TRBJ2-7; D gene unclear. Trimming removed 6 bases from V and 0 bases from J, with 6 bases in between. This CDR3 contains 12 residues. The CDR3 reads CASSKTSYEQYF. CDR3 DNA: TGTGCCAGCAGCAAGACCTCCTACGAGCAGTACTTC.

The chain recombines TRBV2 with TRBJ2-4, with D unresolved. Germline-derived CDR1 and CDR2 are SNHLY and FYNNEI. The V gene lost 4 bases and the J gene lost 6 bases, with 4 bases spanning the gap. The CDR3 loop spans 11 amino acids. CDR3 sequence: CASSGVNIQYF. The CDR3 DNA reads as TGTGCCAGCAGTGGTGTAAACATTCAGTACTTC.

Worth noting for this clone: Mismatch with germline at one junction end may stem from a read error. The chain carries TRBV25-1 and TRBJ1-1, with D possibly TRBD1 on 5 matching bases. The germline V gene encodes CDR1 MGHDK and CDR2 SYGVNS. This CDR3 region has 13 residues. The CDR3 loop reads CASRESGNSEAFF. The CDR3 region has the DNA TGTGCCAGCAGGGAATCAGGGAATAGTGAAGCTTTCTTT.

Points on this clone: The sample carries other DNA sequences with the same CDR3. This chain connects TRBV7-9 to TRBJ2-3; D call uncertain. The length of the CDR3 is 13 residues. Per the germline V gene, CDR1 is SEHNR and CDR2 is FQNEAQ (reference sequence). V was shortened by 1 base and J by 4 bases, with 6 bases between the two germline ends. The CDR3 reads CASSLVAADTQYF. For the CDR3, the DNA is TGTGCCAGCAGCTTAGTAGCTGCAGATACGCAGTATTTT.

The chain has TRBV27 and TRBJ2-4, with TRBD2 as a possible D gene (5 bases). Germline assignment: CDR1 MNHEY and CDR2 SMNVEV (reference sequence). This CDR3 has 16 amino acids. V shed 1 base and J shed 3 bases, with 13 bases lying between them. The CDR3 spells CASSLLSGSLKNIQYF. The CDR3, as DNA: TGTGCCAGCAGTTTATTATCGGGATCTCTCAAAAACATTCAGTACTTC.

As DNA, the CDR3 is TGTGCCAGTCGACAGAGGGAGACCCAGTACTTC. Encoded protein: CASRQRETQYF. The chain combines TRBV19 with TRBJ2-5; tentative D call: TRBD1 (5 bases). V gave up 8 bases and J gave up 5 bases, with 9 bases separating them. The CDR3 spans 11 residues. From germline, CDR1 is LNHDA and CDR2 SQIVND (reference sequence).

This chain uses TRBV4-2 with TRBJ2-7, with TRBD2 identical over 8 bases. V dropped 5 bases and J dropped 1; count of bases not matched to a gene: 16. This CDR3 has 18 amino acids. Looked up from germline, CDR1 is LGHNA and CDR2 is YNFKEQ. CDR3 in DNA: TGTGCCAGCAGCTTTAGACTAGCGACCCGCATTGAATCCTACGAGCAGTACTTC. It codes for CASSFRLATRIESYEQYF.

This chain uses TRBV9 with TRBJ2-6; TRBD2 matches at 11 bases. Losses at the gene ends were 3 bases for V and 0 bases for J; bases not matched to a gene: 5. The CDR3 loop spans 18 amino acids. Germline V CDR1 and CDR2: SGDLS, YYNGEE. Here the CDR3 DNA reads TGTGCCAGCAGCGGCCTGCTAGCGGGGGGCTCTGGGGCCAACGTCCTGACTTTC. Translated, it gives CASSGLLAGGSGANVLTF. Looking up the rest from reference TRBV9 and TRBJ2-6 gives the full variable domain: DSGVTQTPKHLITATGQRVTLRCSPRSGDLSVYWYQQSLDQGLQFLIQYYNGEERAKGNILERFSAQQFPDLHSELNLSSLELGDSALYFCASSGLLAGGSGANVLTFGAGSRLTVL.

This CDR3 is CASTRLDRVDGYTF. The CDR3 DNA reads as TGTGCCAGCACACGACTGGACAGGGTCGATGGCTACACCTTC. The chain combines TRBV9 with TRBJ1-2; 8 bases line up with TRBD1. The CDR3 runs to 14 residues. CDR1 SGDLS and CDR2 YYNGEE come from the germline V gene. The V segment lost 6 bases and the J segment 6 bases; nucleotides outside the gene matches: 10.

The chain couples TRBV13 to TRBJ2-7; weak D call: TRBD2 (5 bases). CDR3 size: 14 residues. The germline gives CDR1 PRHDT, CDR2 FYEKMQ (reference sequence). With 5 bases removed from V and 2 bases from J, the gap between germline ends came to 13 bases. CDR3 amino acids: CASSLTGETYEQYF. In DNA, the CDR3 is TGTGCCAGCAGCCTAACCGGGGAGACCTACGAGCAGTACTTC. Full variable domain (outside the CDR3, taken from reference TRBV13 and TRBJ2-7): AAGVIQSPRHLIKEKRETATLKCYPIPRHDTVYWYQQGPGQDPQFLISFYEKMQSDKGSIPDRFSAQQFSDYHSELNMSSLELGDSALYFCASSLTGETYEQYFGPGTRLTVT.

The chain joins TRBV18 to TRBJ1-2, with TRBD1 identical over 8 bases. V lost 3 bases to trimming and J lost 4 bases; unmatched junction nucleotides: 7. From germline, CDR1 is KGHSH and CDR2 LQKENI. This CDR3 region has 15 residues. The DNA for the CDR3 is TGTGCCAGCTCACCCGTAAATACAGGGGGCTATGGCTACACCTTC. Amino acids: CASSPVNTGGYGYTF.

The chain joins TRBV5-1 to TRBJ1-1; weak D call: TRBD1 (6 bases). V was trimmed by 0 bases and J by 3 bases, leaving 18 bases between them. CDR1 is SGHRS, CDR2 YFSETQ, per germline. There are 17 residues in the CDR3. The CDR3 loop reads CASSLGALGGRDTEAFF. The CDR3 nucleotides are TGCGCCAGCAGCTTGGGCGCATTGGGGGGGCGCGACACTGAAGCTTTCTTT.

This chain connects TRBV27 to TRBJ1-1; D is possibly TRBD1 (5 bases). The germline V gene encodes CDR1 MNHEY and CDR2 SMNVEV (reference sequence). CDR3 length: 16 amino acids. V was clipped by 3 bases and J by 4 bases, with 18 bases between them. CDR3 in amino acids: CASSLMRGLRVTEAFF. In nucleotides, the CDR3 is TGTGCCAGCAGTTTGATGAGGGGTCTGAGGGTCACTGAAGCTTTCTTT.

The chain joins TRBV18 to TRBJ1-2, with D tentatively TRBD1 (6 bases). Germline-derived CDR1 and CDR2 are KGHSH and LQKENI. V lost 5 bases, J lost 3 bases, and 10 bases lay in between. The CDR3 sequence is 13 residues long. The CDR3 DNA sequence: TGTGCCAGCTCAAAGGGGGTCGACTATGGCTACACCTTC. It specifies CASSKGVDYGYTF.

This clone appeared once. V and J are TRBV4-2 and TRBJ2-3; D remains ambiguous. Between the trimmed V and J ends, which lost 0 bases and 4 bases, there was a span of 11 bases. Germline-derived CDR1 and CDR2 are LGHNA and YNFKEQ. The CDR3 contains 15 residues. The CDR3 nucleotides are TGTGCCAGCAGCCAAGAATGGGGTACAGCAGATACGCAGTATTTT. This translates into CASSQEWGTADTQYF.

The J gene is TRBJ1-3, the V gene TRBV5-1; 8 bases match TRBD1. After removal of 2 bases from V and 2 bases from J, the junction contained 3 bases not matched to a gene. CDR1 and CDR2 (germline): SGHRS, YFSETQ. CDR3 length: 15 residues. For the CDR3, the DNA is TGCGCCAGCAGCTTAACGACAGGGGCTGGAAACACCATATATTTT. Amino acids: CASSLTTGAGNTIYF.

The J gene is TRBJ2-7, the V gene TRBV7-9; 7 bases line up with TRBD2. Trimming cost V 5 bases and J 6 bases; bases outside gene matches: 10. Germline CDR1 SEHNR, CDR2 FQNEAQ (reference sequence). The CDR3 runs 14 residues. The CDR3, as DNA: TGTGCCAGCAGCCGGGGGGAGCTGTCGTCCGAGCAGTACTTC. It yields the protein CASSRGELSSEQYF.

The rearrangement links TRBV6-6 to TRBJ1-2, with a tentative D call TRBD1 (5 bases). Germline loops: CDR1 MNHNY, CDR2 SVGAGI (reference sequence). Trimming removed 0 bases from V and 3 bases from J, with 11 bases in between. There are 15 residues in the CDR3. The CDR3 coding sequence is TGTGCCAGCAGTTACTCGGAGGGCAGGGACTATGGCTACACCTTC. Protein product: CASSYSEGRDYGYTF.

This clone has just a few counts. The chain has TRBV7-9 and TRBJ1-5; D call uncertain. This CDR3 contains 14 residues. V lost 5 bases and J lost 6, with 14 bases in between. Germline-derived CDR1 and CDR2 are SEHNR and FQNEAQ (reference sequence). The CDR3: CASSPTEGGQPQHF. CDR3 in DNA: TGTGCCAGCAGCCCTACCGAGGGTGGTCAGCCCCAGCATTTT.

As to this clone: Other DNA sequences in this sample translate to the same CDR3. This chain links TRBV5-6 with TRBJ1-1, with a possible D match to TRBD1 (5 bases). Germline V lookup: CDR1 SGHDT, CDR2 YYEEEE. V lost 0 bases and J lost 1, with 7 bases in between. The CDR3 covers 14 residues. The CDR3 sequence is CASSLVGGNTEAFF. For the CDR3, the DNA is TGTGCCAGCAGCTTGGTCGGGGGGAACACTGAAGCTTTCTTT.

This clone came up once. J is TRBJ1-2 and V is TRBV7-3; 8 bases are a match to TRBD1. V gave up 5 bases and J gave up 7 bases; unmatched junction bases: 9. Germline CDR1 reads SGHTA; CDR2 reads FQGTGA. This CDR3 has 14 amino acids. The CDR3 sequence is CASSLLDREGGYTF. In nucleotides, the CDR3 is TGTGCCAGCAGCCTATTGGACAGGGAGGGTGGCTACACCTTC.

The genes are TRBV6-5 and TRBJ2-7; D possibly corresponds to TRBD1 (7 bases). This CDR3 comprises 14 residues. CDR1 and CDR2 (germline): MNHEY, SVGAGI. V was shortened by 10 bases and J by 2 bases, with 18 bases between the two germline ends. The CDR3 coding sequence is TGTGCCACTGGACGGGACAGACTAGCCTACGAGCAGTACTTC. Encoded protein: CATGRDRLAYEQYF.